The 7 T cell receptor beta chains listed next were all sequenced from one sample in a study of post-analysis software for immune sequencing data. Findings of the study overall: The five TRBV segments detected at higher frequency in patients than in controls included TRBV5-6, TRBV5-1 and TRBV20-1.

Unique molecular identifiers tagged the TCR beta cDNA libraries. TCRdb re-called the PCR reads with MiXCR, one entry per CDR3 protein. The sample includes 150,000 to 200,000 distinct CDR3 sequences, 30% seen only once; the top ten take approximately 1.5%. Antigens of these TCRs are unknown. The sequenced material came from blood. These receptor sequences come from a girl between 10 and 17 years old with multiple sclerosis.

This clonotype was detected only a few times. The V gene is TRBV5-1, the J gene TRBJ1-1, with D tentatively TRBD1 (6 bases). Between the trimmed V and J ends, which lost 4 bases and 4 bases, there was a span of 14 bases. The germline gives CDR1 SGHRS, CDR2 YFSETQ. CDR3 length: 14 amino acids. This CDR3 is CASSPGHRATEAFF. The CDR3 DNA reads as TGCGCCAGCAGCCCGGGGCACAGGGCCACTGAAGCTTTCTTT.

The chain is built from TRBV5-1 and TRBJ2-1, with D tentatively TRBD1 (5 bases). The CDR3 covers 17 residues. Trimming pared 3 bases from V and 8 bases from J, leaving 24 bases between. CDR1 and CDR2 (germline): SGHRS, YFSETQ. The CDR3 bases are TGCGCCAGCAGCTCCCTAGGGGTGGGATCAGTTGTTGATGAGCAGTTCTTC. This sequence encodes CASSSLGVGSVVDEQFF.

The chain links TRBV29-1 to TRBJ2-7; 10 nucleotides agree with TRBD2. The CDR3 extends over 14 amino acids. V shed 8 bases, J shed 0 bases, and the junction held 7 bases outside the gene matches. Looked up from germline, CDR1 is SQVTM and CDR2 is ANQGSEA. CDR3 coding DNA: TGCAGCACTAGGACTAGCGGAAGCTCCTACGAGCAGTACTTC. Translated: CSTRTSGSSYEQYF.

V and J are TRBV12-3 or TRBV12-4 and TRBJ2-1; maybe TRBD2 (5 bases). Trimming took 3 bases from V and 7 from J, leaving 13 bases between them. The CDR3 totals 14 residues. The DNA for the CDR3 is TGTGCCAGCAGTTTCAGCAGGAGAGGGAATGAGCAGTTCTTC. This codes for CASSFSRRGNEQFF.

Comments on this clonotype: A read error may account for a junction end that differs from germline. This chain links TRBV7-2 with TRBJ2-3; D perhaps matches TRBD2 (6 bases). The CDR3 length is 12 residues. Germline CDR1 SGHTA, CDR2 FQGNSA. Written as DNA, the CDR3 is TGTGCCAGCAGCCCACGGAGGGATACGCGGTATTTT. Protein sequence: CASSPRRDTRYF.

In its sample, this clonotype was seen a few times. CDR3: CASSLARSSDNTDTQYF. The CDR3 DNA reads TGTGCCAGCAGCTTAGCCCGATCTAGCGACAACACAGATACGCAGTATTTT. This chain connects TRBV7-6 to TRBJ2-3, with a tentative D call TRBD2 (6 bases). CDR3 size: 17 residues. The germline CDR1 and CDR2 sequences are SGHVS and FNYEAQ. Trimming left V 0 bases short and J 2 bases short, with 15 bases between.

The chain uses TRBV7-8 and TRBJ2-5; 7 bases match TRBD1. Trimming at V came to 2 bases and at J to 11 bases, leaving 20 bases not matched to a gene. The CDR3 has 17 residues. Germline loops: CDR1 SGHVS, CDR2 FQNEAQ. The CDR3 protein is CASSLKLPGQFYNEQYF. In DNA form, the CDR3 reads TGTGCCAGCAGCTTAAAGTTGCCGGGACAGTTTTACAATGAGCAGTACTTC.